Sequencing of this TCR beta chain was carried out in a study of control samples from healthy donors and cancer patients (TCRdb year 2020). This clone was recorded only once. This receptor's antigen is unknown. No much larger clone exists at a distance of one base, and base qualities are not known. V is cut by 0 bases and J by 2 bases, and the space between the germline ends is 5 bases. Based on the germline V gene (reference sequence), the CDR1 and CDR2 sequences are MNHEY and SMNVEV. The CDR3 has 14 amino acids, counting the end cysteine and phenylalanine. Of all the DNA, just the CDR3 is kept, 42 bases in frame from base 1. To prepare the library, the immunoSEQ multiplex PCR assay was applied. TCRdb retrieved this table from immuneACCESS and kept in-frame rearrangements only. Not all clones are present; in checked studies, unresolved V genes account for under half, and no reason is known for the remainder. The sample table records roughly 90,000 clones; over 85% of these occur just once. Together, the top ten hold over 1.3% of the sample.

Material: blood. The chain is assembled from TRBV27 and TRBJ2-1; the D gene is not confidently resolved. The TCR sequence derives from a woman aged 30 to 39 in good health. CDR3 reads: CASSLSGTYNEQFF. The DNA reads as follows: TGTGCCAGCAGTTTATCGGGGACCTACAATGAGCAGTTCTTC.